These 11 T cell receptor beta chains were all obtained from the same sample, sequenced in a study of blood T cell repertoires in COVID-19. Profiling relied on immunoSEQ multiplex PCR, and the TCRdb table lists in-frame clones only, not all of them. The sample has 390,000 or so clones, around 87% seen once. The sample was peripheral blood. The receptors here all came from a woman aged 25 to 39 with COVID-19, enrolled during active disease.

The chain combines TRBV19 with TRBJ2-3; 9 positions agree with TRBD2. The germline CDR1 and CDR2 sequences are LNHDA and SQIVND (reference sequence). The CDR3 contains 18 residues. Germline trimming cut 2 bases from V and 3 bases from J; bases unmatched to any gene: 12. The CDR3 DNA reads TGTGCCAGTAGTATATCTAGCGGGATAGGGCAACGGACAGATACGCAGTATTTT. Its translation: CASSISSGIGQRTDTQYF.

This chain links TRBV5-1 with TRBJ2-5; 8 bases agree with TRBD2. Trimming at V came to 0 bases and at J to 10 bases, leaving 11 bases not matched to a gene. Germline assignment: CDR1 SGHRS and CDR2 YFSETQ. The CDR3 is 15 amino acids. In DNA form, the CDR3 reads TGCGCCAGCAGCTTGGGGGTCCAGCGGGGGCGTGACCAGTACTTC. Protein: CASSLGVQRGRDQYF.

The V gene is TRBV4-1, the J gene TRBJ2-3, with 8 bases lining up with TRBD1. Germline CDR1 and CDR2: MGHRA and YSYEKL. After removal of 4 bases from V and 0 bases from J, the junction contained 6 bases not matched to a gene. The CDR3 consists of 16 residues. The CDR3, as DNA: TGCGCCAGCAGCCCCCCGGGACAGGCAAGCACAGATACGCAGTATTTT. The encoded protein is CASSPPGQASTDTQYF.

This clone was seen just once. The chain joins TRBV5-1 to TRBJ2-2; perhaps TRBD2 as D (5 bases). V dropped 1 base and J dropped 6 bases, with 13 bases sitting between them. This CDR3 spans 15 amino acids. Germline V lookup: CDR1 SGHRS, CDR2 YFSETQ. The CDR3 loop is CASSLTRVGAGELFF. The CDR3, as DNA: TGCGCCAGCAGCTTGACCCGGGTCGGGGCCGGGGAGCTGTTTTTT.

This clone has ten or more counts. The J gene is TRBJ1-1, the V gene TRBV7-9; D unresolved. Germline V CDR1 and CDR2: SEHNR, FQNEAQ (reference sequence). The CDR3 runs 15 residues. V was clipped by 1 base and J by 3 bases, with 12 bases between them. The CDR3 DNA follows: TGTGCCAGCAGCTTAGAGACGGAGGGCGACACTGAAGCTTTCTTT. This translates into CASSLETEGDTEAFF.

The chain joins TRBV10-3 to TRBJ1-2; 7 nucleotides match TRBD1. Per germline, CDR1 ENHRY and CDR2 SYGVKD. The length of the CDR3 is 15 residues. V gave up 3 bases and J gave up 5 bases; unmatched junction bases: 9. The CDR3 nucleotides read TGTGCCATCAGTGACACCAGGGGGACACTATATGGCTACACCTTC. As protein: CAISDTRGTLYGYTF.

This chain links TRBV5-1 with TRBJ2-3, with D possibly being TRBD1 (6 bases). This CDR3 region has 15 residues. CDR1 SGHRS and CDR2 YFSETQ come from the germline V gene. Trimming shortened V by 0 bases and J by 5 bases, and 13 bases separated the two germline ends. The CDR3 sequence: CASSLGWQGIDTQYF. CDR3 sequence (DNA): TGCGCCAGCAGCTTGGGGTGGCAGGGGATAGATACGCAGTATTTT.

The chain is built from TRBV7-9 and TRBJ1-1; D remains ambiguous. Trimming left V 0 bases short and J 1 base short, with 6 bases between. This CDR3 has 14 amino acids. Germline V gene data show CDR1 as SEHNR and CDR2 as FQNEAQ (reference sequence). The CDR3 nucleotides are TGTGCCAGCAGCTTAGCACCGAGGAACACTGAAGCTTTCTTT. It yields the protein CASSLAPRNTEAFF.

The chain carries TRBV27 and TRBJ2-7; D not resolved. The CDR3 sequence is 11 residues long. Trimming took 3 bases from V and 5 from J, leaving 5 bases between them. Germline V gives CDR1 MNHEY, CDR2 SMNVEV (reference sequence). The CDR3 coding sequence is TGTGCCAGCAGTTTTCTCGACGAGCAGTACTTC. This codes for CASSFLDEQYF.

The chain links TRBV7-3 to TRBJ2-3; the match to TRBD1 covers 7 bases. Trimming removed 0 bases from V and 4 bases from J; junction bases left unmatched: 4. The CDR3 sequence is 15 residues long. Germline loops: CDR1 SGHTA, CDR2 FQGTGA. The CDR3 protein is CASSLTGGGADTQYF. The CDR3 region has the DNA TGTGCCAGCAGCTTAACAGGGGGCGGCGCAGATACGCAGTATTTT.

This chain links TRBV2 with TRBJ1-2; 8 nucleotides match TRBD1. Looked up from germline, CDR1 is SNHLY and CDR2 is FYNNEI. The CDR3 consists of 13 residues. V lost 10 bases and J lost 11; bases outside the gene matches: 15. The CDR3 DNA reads TGTGCCACCCTAGCGGACAGGGCTCGTTTATACACCTTC. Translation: CATLADRARLYTF.